The present T cell receptor beta chain was sequenced within a study of cytomegalovirus exposure and HLA in healthy donors. Across the study: The study placed approximately 78% of its roughly 400 genotyped donors in the Caucasian-associated ancestry cluster.

V shed 0 bases, J shed 7 bases, and the junction held 0 bases outside the gene matches. The germline V gene has CDR1 MNHEY and CDR2 SVGAGI. The CDR3 length is 14 residues. Note on this clone: Its antigen remains unknown.

Study-level results: V- and J-gene trimming of TCR beta was linked (in a later analysis) to a missense DCLRE1C variant.

Primers: 60 Vbeta forward and 13 Jbeta reverse. Profiling relied on immunoSEQ multiplex PCR, and the TCRdb table lists in-frame clones only, not all of them. The sample lists about 150,000 clones, about 70% occurring once. The donors, nominally healthy at sampling, likely had unrecorded immune exposures. Sequencing was performed on PBMCs. This chain connects TRBV6-5 to TRBJ1-5; 10 nucleotides align to TRBD1. The receptor was isolated from a male donor in good health and CMV-seronegative. CDR3 sequence reads: CASSYSTGGQPQHF. As DNA, the CDR3 is TGTGCCAGCAGTTACTCGACAGGGGGCCAGCCCCAGCATTTT.